This TCR beta chain was observed in a study of blood T cell repertoires in COVID-19. Study context: There were acute and convalescent COVID-19 samples, and they came from the United States, Italy and Spain.

Losses at the gene ends were 1 base for V and 4 bases for J; bases not matched to a gene: 3. This CDR3 spans 14 amino acids. The germline gives CDR1 GTSNPN, CDR2 SVGIG (reference sequence). Assay: immunoSEQ multiplex PCR; the TCRdb copy retains only in-frame clones and omits some. The sample consists of some 530,000 clones, over 75% of them appearing once. This clonotype originated in a human donor in a cohort sampled during active COVID-19. The sequencing sample was made of peripheral blood. V is TRBV30 and J is TRBJ1-4; 7 nucleotides match TRBD1. In nucleotides, the CDR3 is TGTGCCTGGAGTGCGGGACAGCTTAATGAAAAACTGTTTTTT. This codes for CAWSAGQLNEKLFF.